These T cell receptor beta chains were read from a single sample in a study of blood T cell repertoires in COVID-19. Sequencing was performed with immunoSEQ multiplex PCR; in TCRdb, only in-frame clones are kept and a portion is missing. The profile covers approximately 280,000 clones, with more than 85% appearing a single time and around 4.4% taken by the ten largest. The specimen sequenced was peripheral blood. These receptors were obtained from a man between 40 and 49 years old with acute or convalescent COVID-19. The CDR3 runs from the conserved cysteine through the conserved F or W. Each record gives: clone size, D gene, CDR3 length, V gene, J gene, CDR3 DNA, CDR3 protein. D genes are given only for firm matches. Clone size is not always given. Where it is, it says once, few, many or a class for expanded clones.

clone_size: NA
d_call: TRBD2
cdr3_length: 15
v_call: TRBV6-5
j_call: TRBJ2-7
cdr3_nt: TGTGCCAGCAGGGACGTAGCGGGGGGTTCTTACGAGCAGTACTTC
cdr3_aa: CASRDVAGGSYEQYF

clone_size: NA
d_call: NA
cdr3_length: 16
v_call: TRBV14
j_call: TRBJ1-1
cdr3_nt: TGTGCCAGCAGCGGGCGACAGTTTTCTGGGAACACTGAAGCTTTCTTT
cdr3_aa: CASSGRQFSGNTEAFF

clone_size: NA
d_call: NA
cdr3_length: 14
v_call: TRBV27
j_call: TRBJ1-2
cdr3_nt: TGTGCCAGCAGCCCAGCAGGCTCCTACTATGGCTACACCTTC
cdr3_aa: CASSPAGSYYGYTF

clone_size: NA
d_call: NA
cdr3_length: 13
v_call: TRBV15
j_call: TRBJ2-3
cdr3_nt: TGTGCCACCAGCAGAGATAGGGGGGGAACGCAGTATTTT
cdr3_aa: CATSRDRGGTQYF

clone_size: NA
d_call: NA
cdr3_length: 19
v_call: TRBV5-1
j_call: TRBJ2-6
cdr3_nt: TGCGCCAGCAGCTTGGCCTCGGGGGTGGCCCTCTCTGGGGCCAACGTCCTGACTTTC
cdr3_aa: CASSLASGVALSGANVLTF

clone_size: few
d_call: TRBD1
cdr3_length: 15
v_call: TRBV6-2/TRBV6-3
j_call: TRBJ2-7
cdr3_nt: TGTGCCAGCAGTTACCCGGGACAGGCCACCTACGAGCAGTACTTC
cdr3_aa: CASSYPGQATYEQYF

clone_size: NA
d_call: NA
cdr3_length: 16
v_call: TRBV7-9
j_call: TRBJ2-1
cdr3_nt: TGTGCCAGCAGAGCCGGTACAGGGAGCTCCTACAATGAGCAGTTCTTC
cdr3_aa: CASRAGTGSSYNEQFF

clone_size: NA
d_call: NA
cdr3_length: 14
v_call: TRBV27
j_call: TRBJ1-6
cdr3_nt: TGTGCCAGCAGTTTTGAGAGGGTTAATTCACCCCTCCACTTT
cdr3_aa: CASSFERVNSPLHF

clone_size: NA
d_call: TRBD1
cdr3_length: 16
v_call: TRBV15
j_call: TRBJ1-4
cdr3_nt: TGTGCCACCAGCAGAGATGACAGGGGGCAGGGTGAAAAACTGTTTTTT
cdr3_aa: CATSRDDRGQGEKLFF

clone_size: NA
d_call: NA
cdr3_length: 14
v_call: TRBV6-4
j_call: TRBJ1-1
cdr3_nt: TGTGCCAGCAGTGAACCAGGGATGAACACTGAAGCTTTCTTT
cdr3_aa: CASSEPGMNTEAFF

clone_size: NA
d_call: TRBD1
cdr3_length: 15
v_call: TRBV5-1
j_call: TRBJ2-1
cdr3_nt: TGCGCCAGCAGCCGGGGACAGAGCTCCTACAATGAGCAGTTCTTC
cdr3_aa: CASSRGQSSYNEQFF

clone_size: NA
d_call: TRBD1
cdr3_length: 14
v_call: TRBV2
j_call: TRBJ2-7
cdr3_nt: TGTGCCAGCAGTGGGACAGGGATCTCCTACGAGCAGTACTTC
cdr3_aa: CASSGTGISYEQYF

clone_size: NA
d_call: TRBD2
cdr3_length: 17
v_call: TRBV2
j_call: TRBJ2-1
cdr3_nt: TGTGCCAGCAGGAACGTACCGGGACTAGGAAACTACAATGAGCAGTTCTTC
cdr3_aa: CASRNVPGLGNYNEQFF

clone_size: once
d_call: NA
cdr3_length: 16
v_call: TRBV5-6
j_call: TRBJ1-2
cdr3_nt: TGTGCCAGCAGCTTAGGGAAAGGGTGGGGCCCCTATGGCTACACCTTC
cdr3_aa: CASSLGKGWGPYGYTF

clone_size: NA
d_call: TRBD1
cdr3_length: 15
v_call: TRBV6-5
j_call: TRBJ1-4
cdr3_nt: TGTGCCAGCAGACAAAGACAGGGGAGGGTTGAAAAACTGTTTTTT
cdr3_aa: CASRQRQGRVEKLFF

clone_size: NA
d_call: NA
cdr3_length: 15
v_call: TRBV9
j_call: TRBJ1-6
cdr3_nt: TGTGCCAGCAGCGTAGCTAGCTCCTATAATTCACCCCTCCACTTT
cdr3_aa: CASSVASSYNSPLHF

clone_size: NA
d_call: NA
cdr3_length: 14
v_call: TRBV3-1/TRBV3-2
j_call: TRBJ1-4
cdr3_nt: TGTGCCAGCAGCCCGGAGCCAACTAATGAAAAACTGTTTTTT
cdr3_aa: CASSPEPTNEKLFF

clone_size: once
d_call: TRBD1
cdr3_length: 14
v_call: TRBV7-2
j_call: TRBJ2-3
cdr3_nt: TGTGCCAGCAGCTCACAGGGGTCGGGAGATACGCAGTATTTT
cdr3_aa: CASSSQGSGDTQYF

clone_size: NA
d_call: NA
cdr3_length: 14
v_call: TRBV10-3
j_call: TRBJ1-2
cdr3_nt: TGTGCCATCAGTGAGTCGGCCGCATCCTATGGCTACACCTTC
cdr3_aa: CAISESAASYGYTF

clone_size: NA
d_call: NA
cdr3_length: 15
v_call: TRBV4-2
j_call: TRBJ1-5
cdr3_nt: TGTGCCAGCAGCCAAGATCCAGGAGGGAATCAGCCCCAGCATTTT
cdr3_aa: CASSQDPGGNQPQHF

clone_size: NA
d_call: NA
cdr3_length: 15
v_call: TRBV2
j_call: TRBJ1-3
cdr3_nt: TGTGCCAGCAGTGCGGGGGGACTCTCTGGAAACACCATATATTTT
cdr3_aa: CASSAGGLSGNTIYF

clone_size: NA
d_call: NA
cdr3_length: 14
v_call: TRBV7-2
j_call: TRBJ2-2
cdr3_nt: TGTGCCAGCAGCTTAGCGAGTTTAGCGGGGGAGCTGTTTTTT
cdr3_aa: CASSLASLAGELFF

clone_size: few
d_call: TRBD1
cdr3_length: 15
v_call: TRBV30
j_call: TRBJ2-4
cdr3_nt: TGTGCCTGGAGGAGGGGGCGAGTAGCCAAAAACATTCAGTACTTC
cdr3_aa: CAWRRGRVAKNIQYF

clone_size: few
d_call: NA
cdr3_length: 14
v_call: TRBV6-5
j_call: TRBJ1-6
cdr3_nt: TGTGCCAGCACCTTAGACGGAGCTAATTCACCCCTCCACTTT
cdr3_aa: CASTLDGANSPLHF

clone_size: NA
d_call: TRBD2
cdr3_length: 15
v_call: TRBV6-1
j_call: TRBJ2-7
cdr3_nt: TGTGCCAGCAGTGAGCGAGCGGGGGGGATAGGGGAGCAGTACTTC
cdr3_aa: CASSERAGGIGEQYF

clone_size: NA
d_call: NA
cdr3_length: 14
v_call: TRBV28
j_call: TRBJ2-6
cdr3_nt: TGTGCCAGCAGCCCAGTACGCGGGGCCAACGTCCTGACTTTC
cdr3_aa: CASSPVRGANVLTF

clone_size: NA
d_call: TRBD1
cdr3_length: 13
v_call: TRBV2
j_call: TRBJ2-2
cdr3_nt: TGTGCCAGCCGACAGGGCCTAACCGGGGAGCTGTTTTTT
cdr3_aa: CASRQGLTGELFF

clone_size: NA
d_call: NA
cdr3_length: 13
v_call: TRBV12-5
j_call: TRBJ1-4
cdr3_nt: TGTGCTAGTGGTTTGTACGGGGGTTTGGAACTGTTTTTT
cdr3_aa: CASGLYGGLELFF

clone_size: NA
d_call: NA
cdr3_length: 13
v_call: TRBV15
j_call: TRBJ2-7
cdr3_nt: TGTGCCACCAGCAGAGATCCCGGGGATGAGCAGTACTTC
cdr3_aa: CATSRDPGDEQYF

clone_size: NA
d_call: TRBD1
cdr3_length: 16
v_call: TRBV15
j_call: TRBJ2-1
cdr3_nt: TGTGCCACCAGCAGGCTACCGGGACAGTATTACAATGAGCAGTTCTTC
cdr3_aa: CATSRLPGQYYNEQFF

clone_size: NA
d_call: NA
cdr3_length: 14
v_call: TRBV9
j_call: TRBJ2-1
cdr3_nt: TGTGCCAGCAGCATAAATTGGGGGGACAATGAGCAGTTCTTC
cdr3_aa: CASSINWGDNEQFF

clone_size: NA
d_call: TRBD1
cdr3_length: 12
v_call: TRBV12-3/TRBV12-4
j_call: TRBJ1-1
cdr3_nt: TGTGCCAGCAGGCAACAGGGGTCGGGAGCTTTCTTT
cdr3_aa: CASRQQGSGAFF

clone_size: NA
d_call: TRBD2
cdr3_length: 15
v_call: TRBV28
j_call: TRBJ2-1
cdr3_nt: TGTGCCAGCAGCCCTAGCGGGAGCTCCTACAATGAGCAGTTCTTC
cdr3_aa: CASSPSGSSYNEQFF

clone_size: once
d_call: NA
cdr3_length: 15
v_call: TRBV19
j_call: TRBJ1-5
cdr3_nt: TGTGCCAGTAGCGTAACGGGGAGGGCGGGTCAGCCCCAGCATTTT
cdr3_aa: CASSVTGRAGQPQHF

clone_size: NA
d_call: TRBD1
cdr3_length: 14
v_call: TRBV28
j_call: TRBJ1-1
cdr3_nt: TGTGCCAGCAGTCGGGGGACAGGGAAAACTGAAGCTTTCTTT
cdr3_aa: CASSRGTGKTEAFF

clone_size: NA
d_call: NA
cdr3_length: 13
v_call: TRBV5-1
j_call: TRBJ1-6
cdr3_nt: TGCGCCAGCTCCCGGACAGCGAATTCACCCCTCCACTTT
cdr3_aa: CASSRTANSPLHF

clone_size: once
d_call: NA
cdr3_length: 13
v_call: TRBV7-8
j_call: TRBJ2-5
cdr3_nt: TGTGCCAGCAGCCTGCGGGCCCACGAGACCCAGTACTTC
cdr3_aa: CASSLRAHETQYF

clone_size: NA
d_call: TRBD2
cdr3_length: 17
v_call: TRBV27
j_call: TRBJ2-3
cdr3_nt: TGTGCCAGCAGTTCGCGGGACTACCTGTCGGGGACAGATACGCAGTATTTT
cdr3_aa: CASSSRDYLSGTDTQYF

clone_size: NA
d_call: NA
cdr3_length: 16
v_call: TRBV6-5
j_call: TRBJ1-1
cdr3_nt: TGTGCCAGCAGTTACTCGCAGGGGAAAACGAACACTGAAGCTTTCTTT
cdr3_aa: CASSYSQGKTNTEAFF

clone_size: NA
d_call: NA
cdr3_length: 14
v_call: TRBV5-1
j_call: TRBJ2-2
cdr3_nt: TGCGCCAGCTTACAGACCGCGAACACCGGGGAGCTGTTTTTT
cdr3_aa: CASLQTANTGELFF

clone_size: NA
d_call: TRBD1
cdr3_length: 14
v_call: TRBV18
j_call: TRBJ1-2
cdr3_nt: TGTGCCAGCTCACCACCGAAAACAGGGGATGGCTACACCTTC
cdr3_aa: CASSPPKTGDGYTF

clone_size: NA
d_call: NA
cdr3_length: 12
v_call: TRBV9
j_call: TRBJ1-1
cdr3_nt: TGTGCCAGCAGCGTAGTAGGAGCTGAAGCTTTCTTT
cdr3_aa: CASSVVGAEAFF

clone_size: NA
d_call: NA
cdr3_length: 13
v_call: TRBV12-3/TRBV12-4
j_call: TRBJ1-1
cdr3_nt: TGTGCCAGCAGCCCCGCGGGCAACACTGAAGCTTTCTTT
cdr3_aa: CASSPAGNTEAFF

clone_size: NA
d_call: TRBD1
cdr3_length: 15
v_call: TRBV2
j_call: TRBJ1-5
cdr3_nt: TGTGCCAGCAGTGCCCGGACAGGGAGGGGTCAGCCCCAGCATTTT
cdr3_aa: CASSARTGRGQPQHF

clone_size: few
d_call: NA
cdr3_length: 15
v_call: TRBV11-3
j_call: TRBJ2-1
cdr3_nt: TGTGCCAGCAGCTTAGGTTTGCGTACCCCCCATGAGCAGTTCTTC
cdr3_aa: CASSLGLRTPHEQFF

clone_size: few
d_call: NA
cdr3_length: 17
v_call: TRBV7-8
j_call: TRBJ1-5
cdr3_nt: TGTGCCAGCAGCTTAGGCGGGACCGCGTATAGCAATCAGCCCCAGCATTTT
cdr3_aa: CASSLGGTAYSNQPQHF

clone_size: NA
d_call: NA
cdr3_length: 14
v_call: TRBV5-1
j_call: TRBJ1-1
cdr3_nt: TGCGCCAGCAGCCGAGTTCCGCCCAACACTGAAGCTTTCTTT
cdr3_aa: CASSRVPPNTEAFF

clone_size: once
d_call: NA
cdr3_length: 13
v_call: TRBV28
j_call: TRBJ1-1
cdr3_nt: TGTGCCAGCAGGTTACTACCGAACACTGAAGCTTTCTTT
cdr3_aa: CASRLLPNTEAFF

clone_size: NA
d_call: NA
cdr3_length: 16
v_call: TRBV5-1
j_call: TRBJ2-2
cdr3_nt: TGCGCCAGCAGCAAGACCGGGGACTTGAACACCGGGGAGCTGTTTTTT
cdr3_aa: CASSKTGDLNTGELFF

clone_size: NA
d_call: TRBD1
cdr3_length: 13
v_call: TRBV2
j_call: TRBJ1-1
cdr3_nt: TGTGCCAGCATGGGGACAGGGATTACTGAAGCTTTCTTT
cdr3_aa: CASMGTGITEAFF